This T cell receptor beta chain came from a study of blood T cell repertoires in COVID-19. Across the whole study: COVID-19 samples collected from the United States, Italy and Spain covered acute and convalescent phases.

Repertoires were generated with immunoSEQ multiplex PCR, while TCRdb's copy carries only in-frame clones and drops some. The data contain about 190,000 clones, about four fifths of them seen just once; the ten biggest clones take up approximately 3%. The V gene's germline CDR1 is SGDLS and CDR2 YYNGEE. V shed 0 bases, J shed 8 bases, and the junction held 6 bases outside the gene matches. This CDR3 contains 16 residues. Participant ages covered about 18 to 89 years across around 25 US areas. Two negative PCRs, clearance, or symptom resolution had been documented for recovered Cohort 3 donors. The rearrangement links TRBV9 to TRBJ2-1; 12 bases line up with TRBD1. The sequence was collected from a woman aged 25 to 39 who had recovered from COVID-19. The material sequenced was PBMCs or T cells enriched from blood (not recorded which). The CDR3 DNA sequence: TGTGCCAGCAGCGTAGCATTGGGACAGGGGGCTGATGAGCAGTTCTTC. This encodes CASSVALGQGADEQFF.